This T cell receptor (beta chain) was captured by sequencing in a study of early T cells in non-severe SARS-CoV-2 infection. General study points: Matching with VDJdb favored anti-spike CD8 responses (missing private and CD4 specificities).

This clonotype was found a few times. Antigen: not known. Each single cDNA molecule received a unique molecular identifier. From the 5' RACE reads, TCRdb called clonotypes with MiXCR, one entry per CDR3 protein. This sample has just over 25,000 distinct CDR3 sequences; roughly 4% occur once, and the top ten carry 10%. Germline CDR1 and CDR2: SEHNR and FQNEAQ (reference sequence). Trimming cost V 3 bases and J 8 bases; bases outside gene matches: 6. CDR3 length equals 14 residues. This receptor was identified in an adult who was a healthcare worker with PCR-confirmed SARS-CoV-2 infection or an uninfected control (not recorded which). The chain carries TRBV7-9 and TRBJ2-1, with 8 bases that match TRBD2. Sequenced: whole blood. CDR3 region: CASSLIQREYEQFF. The CDR3 DNA follows: TGTGCCAGCAGCTTGATCCAGCGGGAGTATGAGCAGTTCTTC.